This T cell receptor (beta chain) was recovered during a study of T cells in Graves' hyperthyroidism and ophthalmopathy. Amplification of TCR beta CDR3 regions was performed using RNA transcripts as template. The HTBI set primed first-round TCR CDR3 RT-PCR. MiXCR, applied by TCRdb to the multiplex PCR reads, yields one record per CDR3 protein. Among roughly 300,000 distinct CDR3 sequences, over 11% were seen once, and the ten largest hold about 26%. The study, taken as a whole, reports: Also found in blood were most expanded thyroid clonotypes above 0.001.

This clonotype was observed many times. Its antigen is currently unknown. It was considered stable Graves' hyperthyroidism when ophthalmopathy did not progress within 18 months. The source of this sequence is a woman aged 25 to 39 with Graves' hyperthyroidism. Sequenced material: blood.

The CDR3 DNA is TGTGCCAGCAGCCTCCGGGACCAGATCCCCGGCGAGCAGTACTTC. Translating gives CASSLRDQIPGEQYF. V gene TRBV11-2 combines with J gene TRBJ2-7, with D perhaps assigned TRBD1 or TRBD2 (5 bases each). Germline V CDR1 and CDR2: SGHAT, FQNNGV. This CDR3 comprises 15 residues. Trimming took off 5 bases at V and 6 bases at J, with 20 bases between the two ends.